This TCR beta chain was recovered during a study of T cell responses to AZD1222 COVID-19 vaccine. Study-level points and caveats: Once two AZD1222 doses were given, Spike-specific TCR breadth and depth went up. Seropositive status at baseline applied to only five or six AZD1222 recipients.

The method was immunoSEQ multiplex PCR; TCRdb's version includes in-frame clones alone and lacks a portion of them. The sample consists of fewer than 120,000 clones, 92% of them appearing once. Whether given at about 4 or about 12 weeks, second doses were pooled. This CDR3 contains 16 residues. Germline loops: CDR1 SGDLS, CDR2 YYNGEE. Trimming removed 0 bases from V and 4 bases from J, with 16 bases in between. Only one count was recorded for this clone. Its specificity is unknown. Sequenced here: peripheral blood, sampled 28 days after the second AZD1222 dose. This chain connects TRBV9 to TRBJ1-2, with D possibly matching TRBD1 (6 bases). The origin of this receptor is an adult who received the AZD1222 COVID-19 vaccine. CDR3 coding DNA: TGTGCCAGCAGCGTAGGTATCGGGGGCTCAGGCTATGGCTACACCTTC. Translation gives CASSVGIGGSGYGYTF.